The clone carrying this T cell receptor beta chain was detected many times. For the second PCR, which ran for roughly 7 to 11 cycles, a sample-barcoded 5' primer and a J-beta primer mix were used. TCRdb itself ran the 5' RACE reads through MiXCR, one entry per CDR3 protein. The sample records about 670,000 distinct CDR3 sequences, less than 45% being singletons. The data originate from a study of blood T cells in healthy people across ages. Study summary: About one barcoded beta molecule per two T cells came from capture by template switching.

Aged roughly 6 to 100, donors were systemically healthy Caucasians from Russia. Whenever a sample was processed, at least 6.5 million PBMCs were isolated. Total RNA, at least 6 micrograms per sample, came from PBMCs. Germline CDR1 reads MNHEY; CDR2 reads SVGAGI. This CDR3 has 16 residues. V lost 5 bases and J 0 bases, leaving 11 bases between the germline ends. This TCR was sampled from a man older than 75 in good health. Specimen: blood. This chain joins TRBV6-5 and TRBJ2-6; D is ambiguous. DNA of the CDR3: TGTGCCAGCAGTCGTCCTACTCCCTCTGGGGCCAACGTCCTGACTTTC. This gives the protein CASSRPTPSGANVLTF.